This paragraph covers one T cell receptor (beta chain) sequence. The CDR3 has 16 residues. Germline V gene sequence: CDR1 LGHDT, CDR2 YNNKEL (reference sequence). Trimming left V 0 bases short and J 1 base short, with 12 bases between. TCRdb keeps only in-frame clones here, not all; method: immunoSEQ multiplex PCR. The sample shows about 270,000 clones, 80% to 90% of them seen only once. These data originate in a study of blood T cell repertoires in COVID-19. Input material: PBMCs or T cells enriched from blood (not recorded which). The sequence came from a woman in her late teens or twenties who had recovered from COVID-19. The rearrangement links TRBV3-1 (or the pseudogene TRBV3-2) to TRBJ1-1; no reliable D call. The CDR3 here is CASSQDTGIRNTEAFF. The DNA of the CDR3 is TGTGCCAGCAGCCAAGATACCGGGATCCGGAACACTGAAGCTTTCTTT.